This T cell receptor (beta chain) was recovered during a study of tissue T cells after allogeneic stem cell transplantation. Clones were read by immunoSEQ multiplex PCR, and TCRdb kept only the in-frame ones, dropping some. The table shows about 3,900 clones, with 74% occurring only once. Worth noting for this clone: Its specificity is not known.

Comparators without hematopoietic cell transplant had other cancers, at least five gastrointestinal samples, and no known gastrointestinal disease. CDR1 SGHTA and CDR2 FQGNSA come from the germline V gene. Trimming removed 4 bases at V and 4 bases at J, with 11 bases between. The CDR3 sequence is 13 residues long. Study results and caveats: Within patients, tissue anatomy strongly shaped TCR repertoire composition.

The gene calls are TRBV7-2 and TRBJ2-7; D not certain. The source of this sequence is a woman aged 18 to 55 with breast cancer. The sequencing used left colon tissue, collected at autopsy. The CDR3 here is CASSSSIGYEQYF. The CDR3 nucleotides read TGTGCCAGCAGCTCGTCGATCGGGTACGAGCAGTACTTC.